This T cell receptor beta chain was identified in a study of human thymus T cells. Findings and limits, study-wide: The authors found apparently biased V and J gene usage in thymic and blood repertoires.

Sequenced by immunoSEQ multiplex PCR; TCRdb stores in-frame clones only, minus some. The sample has over 35,000 clones, about 94% seen once. This clone showed up just once. Antigen unknown. Congenital heart defects were the reason for the corrective surgery that the donors, healthy Finnish infants, were having. Half of the eight donors gave roughly 0.45-1 mL blood during surgery. No fixed cell number was used; all available blood leukocytes supplied DNA. CDR1 is LGHNA and CDR2 is YSLEER in the germline V gene. Trimming took 1 base from V and 2 from J; bases not matched to a gene: 3. This CDR3 has 16 amino acids.

This receptor was obtained from a boy younger than two with a congenital heart defect but otherwise immunologically healthy. V is TRBV4-3 and J is TRBJ2-5; 11 bases are shared with TRBD2. Source material: blood. The CDR3 here is CASSQVAGGLQETQYF. CDR3 nucleotides: TGCGCCAGCAGCCAAGTAGCGGGGGGGCTTCAAGAGACCCAGTACTTC.